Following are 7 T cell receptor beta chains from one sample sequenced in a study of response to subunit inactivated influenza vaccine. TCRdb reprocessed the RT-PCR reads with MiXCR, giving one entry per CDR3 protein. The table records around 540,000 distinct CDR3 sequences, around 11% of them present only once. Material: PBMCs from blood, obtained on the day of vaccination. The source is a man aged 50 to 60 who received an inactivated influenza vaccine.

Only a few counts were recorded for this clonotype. CDR3 protein: CASSPGQGNQETQYF. The CDR3 region has the DNA TGTGCCAGCAGCCCGGGACAGGGGAACCAAGAGACCCAGTACTTC. J is TRBJ2-5 and V is TRBV7-7; 10 nucleotides match TRBD1. Germline trimming cut 5 bases from V and 0 bases from J; bases unmatched to any gene: 3. The CDR3 is 15 residues long. The germline gives CDR1 SSHAT, CDR2 FNYEAQ (reference sequence).

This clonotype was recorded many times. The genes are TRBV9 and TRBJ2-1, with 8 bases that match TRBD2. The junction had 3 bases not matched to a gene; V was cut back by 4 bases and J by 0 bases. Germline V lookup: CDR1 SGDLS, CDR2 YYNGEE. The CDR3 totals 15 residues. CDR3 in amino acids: CASSTSGSSYNEQFF. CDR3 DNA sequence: TGTGCCAGCAGCACTAGCGGTAGCTCCTACAATGAGCAGTTCTTC.

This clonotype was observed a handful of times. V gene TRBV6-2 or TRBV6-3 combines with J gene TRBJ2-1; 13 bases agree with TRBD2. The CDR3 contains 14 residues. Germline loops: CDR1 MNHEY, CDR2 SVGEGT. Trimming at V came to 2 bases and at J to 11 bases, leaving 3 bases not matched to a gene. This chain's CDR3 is CASSYGLAGVKQFF. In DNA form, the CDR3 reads TGTGCCAGCAGTTACGGACTAGCGGGAGTAAAGCAGTTCTTC.

The CDR3 loop is CASSQAGAAYNEQFF. CDR3 bases: TGTGCCAGCAGCCAAGCTGGCGCGGCCTACAATGAGCAGTTCTTC. The chain carries TRBV4-2 and TRBJ2-1; no firm D call. The CDR3 extends over 15 amino acids. Trimming stripped 1 base from V and 2 bases from J, with 9 bases between. The germline V gene encodes CDR1 LGHNA and CDR2 YNFKEQ.

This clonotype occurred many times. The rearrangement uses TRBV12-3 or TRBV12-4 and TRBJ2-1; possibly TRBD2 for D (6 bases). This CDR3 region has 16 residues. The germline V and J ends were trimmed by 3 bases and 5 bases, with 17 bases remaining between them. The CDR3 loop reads CASSFRFGRDDNEQFF. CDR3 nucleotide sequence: TGTGCCAGCAGTTTCAGGTTCGGGCGGGATGACAATGAGCAGTTCTTC.

The DNA for the CDR3 is TGTGCCAGCAGGCCCAGTAAGGGCAGAGAGACCCAGTACTTC. Encoded protein: CASRPSKGRETQYF. V usage is TRBV6-1 and J usage is TRBJ2-5; D ambiguous. Germline V CDR1 and CDR2: MNHNS, SASEGT. This CDR3 comprises 14 residues. V lost 6 bases and J 4 bases, leaving 15 bases between the germline ends.

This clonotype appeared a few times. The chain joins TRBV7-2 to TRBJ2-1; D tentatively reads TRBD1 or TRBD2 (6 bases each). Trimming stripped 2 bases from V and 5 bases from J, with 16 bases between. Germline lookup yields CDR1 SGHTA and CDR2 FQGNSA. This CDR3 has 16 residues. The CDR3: CASSLSGALAHNEQFF. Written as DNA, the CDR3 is TGTGCCAGCAGCTTATCGGGGGCCTTGGCACACAATGAGCAGTTCTTC.